These 15 T cell receptor beta chains originate from one sample sequenced in a study of CD4 and CD8 cells across lung adenocarcinoma regions. TCRdb called the PCR reads again in MiXCR, with one record for every CDR3 protein. The data contain approximately 25,000 distinct CDR3 sequences, about 50% of them singletons. Specimen: CD8+ T cells from the center of a lung tumor. All receptors derive from a male donor with lung adenocarcinoma. The CD4 and CD8 labels of this study may be unreliable.

This clonotype showed up many times. The chain recombines TRBV4-1 with TRBJ1-3, with 9 bases identical to TRBD1. Looked up from germline, CDR1 is MGHRA and CDR2 is YSYEKL. This CDR3 comprises 18 residues. After removal of 0 bases from V and 2 bases from J, the junction contained 8 bases not matched to a gene. The CDR3 bases are TGCGCCAGCAGCCAAGAGGGGACAGGGCTATCCACTGGAAACACCATATATTTT. It is translated as CASSQEGTGLSTGNTIYF.

At least ten counts were recorded for this clonotype. The chain recombines TRBV10-1 with TRBJ2-1, with a tentative D call TRBD1 (5 bases). V lost 3 bases and J 12 bases, leaving 12 bases between the germline ends. Germline V CDR1 and CDR2: WNHNN, SYGVQD (reference sequence). This CDR3 comprises 12 residues. CDR3 amino acids: CASSDTGRMQFF. CDR3 coding DNA: TGCGCCAGCAGTGATACAGGTAGAATGCAGTTCTTC.

CDR3 nucleotide sequence: TGTGCCAGGAAGAGACAGGAGCCTAATCAGCCCCAGCATTTT. It encodes CARKRQEPNQPQHF. This chain links TRBV18 with TRBJ1-5; possible D gene TRBD1, 6 bases. Germline loops: CDR1 KGHSH, CDR2 LQKENI. The ends were cut back, 9 bases at V and 4 bases at J, with 16 bases in the middle. This CDR3 has 14 amino acids.

The V and J genes are TRBV7-2 and TRBJ2-3; perhaps D is TRBD1 or TRBD2 (5 bases each). The V end was cut by 4 bases, the J end by 10 bases, with 18 bases between. CDR3 length equals 14 residues. The V gene's germline CDR1 is SGHTA and CDR2 FQGNSA. CDR3 region: CASSSQGGGPAQYF. DNA for the CDR3: TGTGCCAGCAGCTCCCAAGGTGGGGGACCCGCGCAGTATTTT.

The chain joins TRBV18 to TRBJ2-7; D unclear. Looked up from germline, CDR1 is KGHSH and CDR2 is LQKENI. V was cut by 8 bases and J by 7 bases, with 15 bases left in between. The CDR3 covers 12 residues. The CDR3 DNA sequence: TGTGCCAGCACCTCCCGCGGAGAAGAGCAGTACTTC. It translates to CASTSRGEEQYF.

This clonotype was recorded many times. Possible read error: a much larger clone is one base away. V and J are TRBV6-1 and TRBJ2-1; D gene uncertain. The tail of the sequence fits TRBJ2-7 better, so the J call may be wrong. Germline CDR1 is MNHNS and CDR2 is SASEGT. This CDR3 is 14 amino acids long. The CDR3 reads CASRRQVSYNEQYF. DNA of the CDR3: TGTGCCAGCAGAAGACAAGTCTCCTACAATGAGCAGTACTTC.

With respect to this clonotype: Mismatch with germline at one junction end may stem from a read error. This sequence joins TRBV6-1 and TRBJ2-4; possibly TRBD1 or TRBD2 for D (5 bases each). The germline gives CDR1 MNHNS, CDR2 SASEGT. The CDR3 is 15 amino acids. The CDR3 loop reads CASIPGLGGRDTQYF. Written as DNA, the CDR3 is TGTGCCAGCATTCCGGGGCTGGGCGGCAGAGATACGCAGTATTTC.

A few counts support this clonotype. CDR3 sequence (DNA): TGTGCCAGCAGCTTACAGGGGACCACCGGGGAGCTGTTTTTT. This encodes CASSLQGTTGELFF. The V and J genes are TRBV7-2 and TRBJ2-2; D perhaps matches TRBD1 (6 bases). Per germline, CDR1 SGHTA and CDR2 FQGNSA. The CDR3 has 14 residues. Trimming removed 2 bases at V and 4 bases at J, with 8 bases between.

The CDR3 here is CASSFRAGVYGYTF. DNA for the CDR3: TGTGCCAGCAGTTTCCGGGCAGGGGTCTATGGCTACACCTTC. The chain recombines TRBV27 with TRBJ1-2, with D possibly being TRBD1 (6 bases). CDR3 length: 14 residues. Germline CDR1 reads MNHEY; CDR2 reads SMNVEV (reference sequence). The V end was cut by 3 bases, the J end by 4 bases, with 12 bases between.

The gene calls are TRBV7-2 and TRBJ2-2; no firm D call. This CDR3 has 15 residues. Trimming stripped 5 bases from V and 7 bases from J, with 17 bases between. Germline-derived CDR1 and CDR2 are SGHTA and FQGNSA. This CDR3 reads CASSPRLPKYGELFF. CDR3 in DNA: TGTGCCAGCAGCCCCCGACTCCCCAAGTACGGGGAGCTGTTTTTT.

This chain uses TRBV10-1 with TRBJ2-4, with D possibly being TRBD1 or TRBD2 (5 bases each). Germline loops: CDR1 WNHNN, CDR2 SYGVQD (reference sequence). The CDR3 spans 14 residues. CDR3 region: CGGRDLRAKDTQYF. In DNA form, the CDR3 reads TGCGGCGGCAGGGACCTGCGAGCCAAAGATACTCAGTACTTC.

This clonotype has a count of ten or more. The chain has TRBV5-1 and TRBJ2-1, with TRBD2 matching 16 bases. The CDR3 loop spans 19 amino acids. The V and J ends lost 0 bases and 3 bases, in that order; junction bases with no gene match: 6. CDR1 is SGHRS and CDR2 is YFSETQ in the germline V gene. The CDR3 is CASSLAGTSGRAVYNEQFF. CDR3 DNA: TGCGCCAGCAGCTTGGCCGGGACTAGCGGGAGGGCCGTCTACAATGAGCAGTTCTTC.

This clonotype showed up just a few times. The chain has TRBV4-2 and TRBJ2-3, with D perhaps TRBD1 or TRBD2 (5 bases each). Germline V gene sequence: CDR1 LGHNA, CDR2 YNFKEQ. The CDR3 loop spans 14 amino acids. The V end was cut by 4 bases, the J end by 0 bases, with 8 bases between. As DNA, the CDR3 is TGTGCCAGCAGCCGGAGGACAAGCACAGATACGCAGTATTTT. Translating gives CASSRRTSTDTQYF.

This clonotype came up many times. A read error is possible here, since a much larger clone lies one base away. V usage is TRBV6-1 and J usage is TRBJ2-1, with TRBD2 matching over 10 bases. The germline V gene has CDR1 MNHNS and CDR2 SASEGT. J lost 12 bases, V lost 3 bases, and 8 bases had no gene match. The CDR3 length is 14 residues. CDR3 nucleotides: TGTGCCAGCAGTGACACGGCTAGCGGGAGTGTGCAGTTCTTC. Protein sequence: CASSDTASGSVQFF.

The rearrangement uses TRBV6-1 and TRBJ2-1, with 8 bases identical to TRBD2. Near its end, the DNA agrees better with TRBJ2-5, so the J call may be wrong. This CDR3 comprises 13 residues. Germline CDR1 reads MNHNS; CDR2 reads SASEGT. The CDR3 protein is CASKISGTETQYF. The CDR3, as DNA: TGTGCCAGCAAGATTAGCGGGACAGAGACCCAGTACTTC.